These 27 T cell receptor beta chains came from one sample sequenced in a study of cytomegalovirus exposure and HLA in healthy donors (dated by TCRdb to about 2017). Receptor amplification or capture employed the immunoSEQ multiplex PCR assay. For the multiplex PCR, a mixture combining 60 forward primers for TCR Vbeta segments and 13 reverse primers for TCR Jbeta segments was used. The table comes from immuneACCESS by way of TCRdb, which keeps in-frame sequences with V and J called. Part of the clones is missing from these tables; in studies checked, under half for an unresolved V gene and the rest for unknown reasons. A total of roughly 78,000 clones appear in this sample, roughly 60% of them only once. The ten most abundant clones make up 4.5% to 6% of the sample. Sequencing was performed on PBMCs. The receptors were gathered from a man aged 25-45 years in good health and CMV-seropositive.

The sample holds a few counts of this clone. The chain links TRBV2 to TRBJ1-2; TRBD1 matches at 7 bases. CDR1 and CDR2 from the germline V gene are SNHLY and FYNNEI. V was clipped by 3 bases and J by 8 bases; unmatched bases: 6. This CDR3 region has 13 residues. The CDR3 DNA reads as TGTGCCAGCAGTGATGAGGGGGCGCGGGGCTACACCTTC. This sequence encodes CASSDEGARGYTF.

This clone was detected a few times. V gene TRBV5-1 combines with J gene TRBJ2-7, with TRBD2 as a possible D gene (5 bases). The germline CDR1 and CDR2 sequences are SGHRS and YFSETQ. The length of the CDR3 is 14 residues. Trimming removed 4 bases at V and 0 bases at J, with 11 bases between. The CDR3 nucleotides are TGCGCCAGCAGCACACGGAGGAGCTCCTACGAGCAGTACTTC. Translated, it gives CASSTRRSSYEQYF.

This chain joins TRBV11-2 and TRBJ1-3; weak D call: TRBD1 (5 bases). The CDR3 loop spans 14 amino acids. The germline V gene has CDR1 SGHAT and CDR2 FQNNGV. V lost 1 base and J 2 bases, leaving 6 bases between the germline ends. For the CDR3, the DNA is TGTGCCAGCAGCTTAGGGGGGGCTGGAAACACCATATATTTT. The encoded protein is CASSLGGAGNTIYF.

The chain couples TRBV11-3 to TRBJ2-3; maybe TRBD1 (6 bases). Between the trimmed V and J ends, which lost 3 bases and 5 bases, there was a span of 15 bases. The CDR3 totals 15 residues. Germline lookup yields CDR1 SGHNT and CDR2 YENEEA. In DNA, the CDR3 is TGTGCCAGCAGCTTGGGTTACAGGGCTGAAGATACGCAGTATTTT. Translated: CASSLGYRAEDTQYF.

This clone was seen only once. This chain uses TRBV10-1 with TRBJ2-6; D unresolved. Germline-derived CDR1 and CDR2 are WNHNN and SYGVQD (reference sequence). V was clipped by 2 bases and J by 0 bases, with 5 bases between them. The CDR3 has 15 amino acids. The CDR3 loop reads CASSEPSSGANVLTF. CDR3 nucleotide sequence: TGCGCCAGCAGTGAGCCGAGCTCTGGGGCCAACGTCCTGACTTTC.

The chain recombines TRBV9 with TRBJ2-5, with 8 bases identical to TRBD1. The J call may be incorrect, as the DNA end agrees better with TRBJ2-7. Germline CDR1 SGDLS, CDR2 YYNGEE. The CDR3 loop spans 14 amino acids. The CDR3 reads CASSVGQGPYEQYF. The DNA of the CDR3 is TGTGCCAGCAGCGTAGGACAGGGGCCCTACGAGCAGTACTTC.

This chain joins TRBV5-1 and TRBJ2-1; weak D call: TRBD2 (6 bases). The CDR3 covers 16 residues. V lost 5 bases, J lost 0 bases, and 15 bases lay in between. From germline, CDR1 is SGHRS and CDR2 YFSETQ. The CDR3 is CASRDAGTSSYNEQFF. The CDR3, as DNA: TGCGCCAGCAGGGATGCGGGGACCAGCTCCTACAATGAGCAGTTCTTC.

The rearrangement joins TRBV5-1 to TRBJ2-7; TRBD2 matches 7 bases. V was pared by 4 bases and J by 1 base, with 5 bases of the junction left unmatched. The CDR3 is made up of 14 amino acids. In germline, CDR1 is SGHRS, CDR2 YFSETQ. The CDR3 protein is CASSPGLESYEQYF. The CDR3 DNA is TGCGCCAGCAGCCCCGGACTAGAATCCTACGAGCAGTACTTC.

In its sample, this clone was seen once. This rearrangement joins TRBV11-3 to TRBJ1-1, with D tentatively TRBD1 (5 bases). The V gene lost 0 bases and the J gene lost 4 bases, with 15 bases spanning the gap. Germline values: CDR1 SGHNT, CDR2 YENEEA. The length of the CDR3 is 16 residues. The CDR3 loop is CASSLDFQGRGTEAFF. The CDR3 DNA is TGTGCCAGCAGCTTAGATTTCCAGGGAAGAGGCACTGAAGCTTTCTTT.

The chain carries TRBV28 and TRBJ2-1; TRBD2 aligns across 8 bases. Germline-derived CDR1 and CDR2 are MDHEN and SYDVKM. V trimming: 5 bases; J trimming: 3 bases; junction bases outside the gene matches: 9. CDR3 length: 16 amino acids. Here the CDR3 reads CASSPQRGKSYNEQFF. In DNA, the CDR3 is TGTGCCAGCAGTCCTCAGCGGGGGAAGAGCTACAATGAGCAGTTCTTC.

This rearrangement joins TRBV19 to TRBJ2-7; 7 positions match TRBD2. There are 14 residues in the CDR3. V dropped 4 bases and J dropped 1; count of bases not matched to a gene: 4. Germline V gene lookup returns CDR1 LNHDA and CDR2 SQIVND (reference sequence). The CDR3 DNA reads as TGTGCCAGTAGTAAAAAGCGGGAATCCTACGAGCAGTACTTC. Encoded protein: CASSKKRESYEQYF.

V gene TRBV6-1 combines with J gene TRBJ1-2, with 9 bases fitting TRBD1. Germline CDR1 MNHNS, CDR2 SASEGT. V shed 4 bases, J shed 0 bases, and the junction held 3 bases outside the gene matches. The CDR3 contains 15 residues. The CDR3 is CASSGRQGANYGYTF. DNA of the CDR3: TGTGCCAGCAGTGGGAGACAGGGGGCTAACTATGGCTACACCTTC.

This clone was recorded a few times. The chain has TRBV5-4 and TRBJ1-2; D gene ambiguous. CDR3 length: 13 residues. CDR1 and CDR2 from the germline V gene are SGHNT and YYREEE (reference sequence). Trimming took 2 bases from V and 5 from J, leaving 10 bases between them. In DNA form, the CDR3 reads TGTGCCAGCAGCTTCAATCAGGTATATGGCTACACCTTC. The encoded protein is CASSFNQVYGYTF.

This clone appeared a single time. Because it lacks the conserved phenylalanine or tryptophan at the end, this CDR3 is likely a read error. The chain joins TRBV29-1 to TRBJ1-1, with D tentatively TRBD1 (6 bases). Trimming left V 1 base short and J 3 bases short, with 9 bases between. Germline lookup yields CDR1 SQVTM and CDR2 ANQGSEA. CDR3 length: 13 amino acids. The CDR3 is CSVEGQADTEAFS. CDR3 nucleotides: TGCAGCGTTGAAGGACAGGCGGACACTGAAGCTTTCTCT.

This CDR3 is CASSGGGGEAFF. Here the CDR3 DNA reads TGTGCCAGCAGCGGAGGGGGCGGGGAAGCTTTCTTT. The J gene is TRBJ1-1, the V gene TRBV7-3, with 7 bases lining up with TRBD1. Trimming cost V 5 bases and J 8 bases; bases outside gene matches: 5. This CDR3 region has 12 residues. The germline V gene encodes CDR1 SGHTA and CDR2 FQGTGA.

This clone appeared once. The junction departs from the called germline gene at one end, perhaps through a read error. The chain couples TRBV11-3 to TRBJ2-3; D is perhaps TRBD1 (6 bases). This CDR3 contains 15 residues. CDR1 and CDR2 from the germline V gene are SGHNT and YENEEA. The DNA for the CDR3 is TGTGCCAGCAGTTTAGTGGGACACATCACAGATACGCAGTATTTT. Its protein product is CASSLVGHITDTQYF.

This chain connects TRBV30 to TRBJ1-1, with 7 bases identical to TRBD1. J was trimmed by 5 bases and V by 2 bases; bases with no gene match: 5. The germline gives CDR1 GTSNPN, CDR2 SVGIG (reference sequence). This CDR3 is 13 amino acids long. In DNA, the CDR3 is TGTGCCTGGAGTCCTATCAGGGGGACTGAAGCTTTCTTT. It is translated as CAWSPIRGTEAFF.

In its sample, this clone was seen once. The chain has TRBV5-4 and TRBJ2-5; 7 bases are a match to TRBD1. The J call is doubtful: the DNA matches TRBJ2-7 better. The germline V gene has CDR1 SGHNT and CDR2 YYREEE (reference sequence). CDR3 length: 14 residues. The CDR3, as DNA: TGTGCCAGCAGCATCACAGGGGTCTCCTACGAGCAGTACTTC. Protein product: CASSITGVSYEQYF.

The chain links TRBV11-2 to TRBJ2-2; no clear D. This CDR3 is built from 14 residues. With 2 bases removed from V and 9 bases from J, the gap between germline ends came to 13 bases. Germline V lookup: CDR1 SGHAT, CDR2 FQNNGV. The CDR3 loop reads CASSLQVQIRELFF. CDR3 nucleotides: TGTGCCAGCAGCTTACAAGTACAAATCCGGGAGCTGTTTTTT.

This clone was found a few times. V gene TRBV6-6 combines with J gene TRBJ2-1, with TRBD2 identical over 8 bases. With 5 bases clipped from V and 7 bases from J, the junction kept 13 bases outside the gene matches. Germline loops: CDR1 MNHNY, CDR2 SVGAGI (reference sequence). This CDR3 is 16 amino acids long. The CDR3 DNA reads TGTGCCAGCAGTCCATCCGGGGGGGCCTTTTGGAATGAGCAGTTCTTC. This translates into CASSPSGGAFWNEQFF.

This clone turned up a few times. The rearrangement links TRBV6-6 to TRBJ2-1; TRBD2 matches at 14 bases. From germline, CDR1 is MNHNY and CDR2 SVGAGI (reference sequence). J lost 7 bases, V lost 6 bases, and 5 bases had no gene match. The CDR3 is 15 residues long. The CDR3 coding sequence is TGTGCCAGCAGGACGGGACTAGCGGGAGAGAATGAGCAGTTCTTC. Its translation: CASRTGLAGENEQFF.

This rearrangement joins TRBV5-1 to TRBJ1-3; the match to TRBD1 covers 8 bases. The V gene end was trimmed by 4 bases and the J gene end by 4 bases; junction bases not matched to a gene: 10. The CDR3 is 16 residues long. CDR1 is SGHRS, CDR2 YFSETQ, per germline. The CDR3 DNA sequence: TGCGCCAGCAGCGGCCGGCAGGGGGCGAGGGGAAACACCATATATTTT. Encoded protein: CASSGRQGARGNTIYF.

This clone appeared a single time. The chain is built from TRBV7-9 and TRBJ2-7; 7 positions agree with TRBD2. The CDR3 spans 14 residues. V dropped 5 bases and J dropped 4; count of bases not matched to a gene: 8. Germline V gives CDR1 SEHNR, CDR2 FQNEAQ (reference sequence). The CDR3 sequence: CASSPQVGGYEQYF. The CDR3 nucleotides are TGTGCCAGCAGCCCGCAGGTGGGGGGGTACGAGCAGTACTTC.

The chain is built from TRBV28 and TRBJ2-7; D unclear. V lost 10 bases to trimming and J lost 6 bases, with 16 bases between them. The CDR3 consists of 12 residues. From germline, CDR1 is MDHEN and CDR2 SYDVKM. The CDR3 DNA is TGTGCCACCCTCGGGTTTCTACCCGAGCAGTACTTC. Translating gives CATLGFLPEQYF.

This clone was detected only once. This rearrangement joins TRBV19 to TRBJ1-1, with D possibly TRBD1 on 6 matching bases. V was shortened by 5 bases and J by 4 bases, with 11 bases between the two germline ends. Germline values: CDR1 LNHDA, CDR2 SQIVND (reference sequence). The CDR3 runs to 13 residues. This CDR3 reads CASSQWTVTEAFF. The CDR3, as DNA: TGTGCCAGTAGTCAATGGACAGTCACTGAAGCTTTCTTT.

The rearrangement uses TRBV21-1 and TRBJ1-4; the table's TRBD1 call for D was not verified on the DNA. TRBV21-1 is classified as a pseudogene. The CDR3 is made up of 17 amino acids. Written as DNA, the CDR3 is TGTGCCAGACAGGGGCACAGGGTTGAATCAACTAATGAAAAACTGTTTTTT. It encodes CARQGHRVESTNEKLFF.

The V and J genes are TRBV11-2 and TRBJ2-2, with D possibly TRBD2 on 6 matching bases. The ends were cut back, 5 bases at V and 0 bases at J, with 13 bases in the middle. Germline assignment: CDR1 SGHAT and CDR2 FQNNGV. The CDR3 consists of 16 residues. The CDR3 sequence is CASSGVLASNTGELFF. Written as DNA, the CDR3 is TGTGCCAGCAGCGGGGTTCTAGCGTCGAACACCGGGGAGCTGTTTTTT.